A selection of T cell receptor beta chains follows, all from one sample in a study of CD8 T cells in ankylosing spondylitis. TCRdb redid the calling of the 5' RACE reads with MiXCR, one entry per CDR3 protein. The profile shows about 800,000 distinct CDR3 sequences, over 9.5% of them singletons. The sample comprised blood, either unsorted or a sorted T cell fraction (not recorded which). These receptors were taken from a male donor with ankylosing spondylitis. Each CDR3 is given with its conserved first and last residue. A D gene is named only where the DNA matches it firmly. Part of the rows lack a size; the others show once, few, many or a class for expanded clones.

d_call j_call cdr3_length v_call clone_size cdr3_aa cdr3_nt
NA TRBJ1-1 13 TRBV29-1 NA CSGRAGKGTEAFF TGCAGCGGCCGAGCAGGGAAAGGCACTGAAGCTTTCTTT
TRBD2 TRBJ2-1 14 TRBV20-1 many CSARSLAGYNEQFF TGCAGTGCTAGGTCCCTAGCGGGGTACAATGAGCAGTTCTTC
NA TRBJ2-7 12 TRBV11-1 once CASSPIGWEQYF TGTGCCAGCAGCCCAATAGGCTGGGAGCAGTACTTC
NA TRBJ2-1 14 TRBV7-2 many CASSPQSSYNEQFF TGTGCCAGCAGCCCACAGAGCTCCTACAATGAGCAGTTCTTC
NA TRBJ2-7 15 TRBV4-2 many CASSAQTSTVYEQYF TGTGCCAGCAGCGCACAAACCTCGACAGTCTACGAGCAGTACTTC
NA TRBJ2-7 17 TRBV27 few CASSFGGRAIESYEQYF TGTGCCAGCAGTTTTGGGGGCAGGGCGATAGAGTCCTACGAGCAGTACTTC
NA TRBJ2-5 17 TRBV6-2/TRBV6-3 NA CASRHDTDGEIEETQYF TGTGCCAGCAGACACGACACCGACGGGGAAATAGAAGAGACCCAGTACTTC
TRBD1 TRBJ2-1 16 TRBV4-2 few CASSLSGTETYNEQFF TGTGCCAGCAGCCTTTCCGGGACAGAGACTTACAATGAGCAGTTCTTC
NA TRBJ2-1 15 TRBV15 NA CATSPTSSPYNEQFF TGTGCCACCAGCCCTACTAGCTCCCCTTACAATGAGCAGTTCTTC
TRBD2 TRBJ2-3 17 TRBV5-1 few CASSLAPGTSIPDTQYF TGCGCCAGCAGCTTGGCCCCCGGGACTAGCATACCAGATACGCAGTATTTT
NA TRBJ2-7 12 TRBV7-2 few CASSPRHYEQYF TGTGCCAGCAGCCCCCGGCACTACGAGCAGTACTTC